This T cell receptor (beta chain) was retrieved from a study of T cell responses to AZD1222 COVID-19 vaccine. Comment on this clone: What it recognizes is unknown.

General study findings and limits: With two AZD1222 doses given, Spike-specific TCR breadth and depth both rose.

V was shortened by 3 bases and J by 2 bases, with 17 bases between the two germline ends. Germline V gene lookup returns CDR1 GTSNPN and CDR2 SVGIG (reference sequence). The CDR3 has 16 amino acids. The table came from immunoSEQ multiplex PCR; TCRdb's copy has only in-frame clones and leaves some out. The sample carries 95,000 to 150,000 clones, about 90% recorded once. The sequences come from peripheral blood, collected on day 0 of AZD1222 vaccination. The source is an adult in good health. The rearrangement links TRBV30 to TRBJ1-5; D ambiguous. Here the CDR3 reads CAWSDNFSGGNQPQHF. The CDR3 nucleotides are TGTGCCTGGAGCGACAATTTTAGTGGCGGCAATCAGCCCCAGCATTTT.